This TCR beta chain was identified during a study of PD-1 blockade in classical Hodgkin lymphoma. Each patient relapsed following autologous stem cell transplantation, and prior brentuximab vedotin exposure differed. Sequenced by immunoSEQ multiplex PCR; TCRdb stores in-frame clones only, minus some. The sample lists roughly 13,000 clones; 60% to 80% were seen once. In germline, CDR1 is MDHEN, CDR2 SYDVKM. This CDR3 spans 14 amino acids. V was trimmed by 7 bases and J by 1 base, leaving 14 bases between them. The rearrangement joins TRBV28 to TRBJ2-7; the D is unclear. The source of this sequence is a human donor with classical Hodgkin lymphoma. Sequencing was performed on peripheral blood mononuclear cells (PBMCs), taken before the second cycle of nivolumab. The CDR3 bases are TGTGCCAGCACCCGACCGGGCAGTTCCTACGAGCAGTACTTC. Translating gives CASTRPGSSYEQYF.